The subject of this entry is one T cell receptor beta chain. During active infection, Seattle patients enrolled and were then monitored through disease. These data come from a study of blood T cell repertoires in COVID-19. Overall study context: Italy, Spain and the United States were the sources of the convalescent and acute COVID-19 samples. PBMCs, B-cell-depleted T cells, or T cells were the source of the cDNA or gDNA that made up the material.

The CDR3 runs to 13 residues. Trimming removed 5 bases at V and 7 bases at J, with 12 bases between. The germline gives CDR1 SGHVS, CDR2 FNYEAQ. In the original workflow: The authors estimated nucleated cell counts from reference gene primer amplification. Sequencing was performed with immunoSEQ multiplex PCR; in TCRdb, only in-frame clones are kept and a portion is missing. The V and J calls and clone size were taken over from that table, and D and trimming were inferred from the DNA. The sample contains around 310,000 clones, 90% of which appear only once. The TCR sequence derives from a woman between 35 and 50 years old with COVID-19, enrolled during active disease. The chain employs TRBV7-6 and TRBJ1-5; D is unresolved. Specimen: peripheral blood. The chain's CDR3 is CASSPSPAQPQHF. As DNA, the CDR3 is TGTGCCAGCAGCCCTAGCCCAGCACAGCCCCAGCATTTT.